Below, 9 T cell receptor beta chains from the same sample are listed, as sequenced in a study of blood T cell repertoires in COVID-19. Using immunoSEQ multiplex PCR, the repertoire was profiled, and TCRdb retains in-frame clones only, with some absent. The sample carries 90,000 to 150,000 clones, around nine tenths recorded once. The sample taken for sequencing was peripheral blood. The receptors here all came from a woman between 45 and 65 years old with acute or convalescent COVID-19.

V usage is TRBV5-1 and J usage is TRBJ1-1; D ambiguous. This CDR3 comprises 15 residues. CDR1 and CDR2 (germline): SGHRS, YFSETQ. V shed 0 bases and J shed 1 base, with 10 bases lying between them. The CDR3 region is CASSLASGRNTEAFF. For the CDR3, the DNA is TGCGCCAGCAGCTTGGCGTCAGGAAGGAACACTGAAGCTTTCTTT.

The chain joins TRBV25-1 to TRBJ1-2; 7 nucleotides align to TRBD1. Trimming took 3 bases from V and 5 from J; bases not matched to a gene: 3. Germline loops: CDR1 MGHDK, CDR2 SYGVNS. The CDR3 contains 13 residues. The CDR3 DNA reads as TGTGCCAGCAGTGACTGGGACAGTTATGGCTACACCTTC. It codes for CASSDWDSYGYTF.

The V and J genes are TRBV7-2 and TRBJ2-2, with 7 positions matching TRBD2. Unmatched junction bases numbered 12, after V lost 5 bases and J lost 6 bases. Looked up from germline, CDR1 is SGHTA and CDR2 is FQGNSA. The CDR3 totals 16 residues. The CDR3 DNA sequence: TGTGCCAGCAGCCCCCAGACTAGCCGGAGTTCCGGGGAGCTGTTTTTT. Protein sequence: CASSPQTSRSSGELFF.

The chain has TRBV29-1 and TRBJ1-2, with a weak D call TRBD1 (6 bases). V was clipped by 6 bases and J by 0 bases, with 14 bases between them. CDR3 length equals 14 residues. The germline gives CDR1 SQVTM, CDR2 ANQGSEA. The CDR3 DNA is TGCAGCGTCCAAGGGGACATTGCTAACTATGGCTACACCTTC. Translating it yields CSVQGDIANYGYTF.

V and J are TRBV10-3 and TRBJ1-5, with 9 bases aligning to TRBD1. Germline values: CDR1 ENHRY, CDR2 SYGVKD. The CDR3 covers 15 residues. V dropped 6 bases and J dropped 3; count of bases not matched to a gene: 6. The CDR3 protein is CAISLQGANNQPQHF. The DNA for the CDR3 is TGTGCCATCAGCCTACAGGGGGCAAACAATCAGCCCCAGCATTTT.

The genes are TRBV7-2 and TRBJ2-4; 16 positions match TRBD2. V was pared by 3 bases and J by 1 base, with 3 bases of the junction left unmatched. The germline V gene has CDR1 SGHTA and CDR2 FQGNSA. This CDR3 comprises 18 residues. The CDR3 DNA reads TGTGCCAGCAGCTTGGGACTAGCGGGAGGGCGTGCCAAAAACATTCAGTACTTC. This encodes CASSLGLAGGRAKNIQYF.

The sample holds a few counts of this clone. The rearrangement joins TRBV11-2 to TRBJ2-7, with TRBD2 matching over 8 bases. J was trimmed by 4 bases and V by 1 base; bases with no gene match: 3. The CDR3 is 14 residues long. Germline V CDR1 and CDR2: SGHAT, FQNNGV. The CDR3 nucleotides read TGTGCCAGCAGCTTAGCGGCTAGCGGGTACGAGCAGTACTTC. Protein product: CASSLAASGYEQYF.

This chain uses TRBV7-9 with TRBJ1-3, with D perhaps TRBD1 (5 bases). Germline loops: CDR1 SEHNR, CDR2 FQNEAQ (reference sequence). V lost 5 bases and J 0 bases, leaving 8 bases between the germline ends. The CDR3 contains 14 residues. CDR3 sequence: CASSPGGSGNTIYF. CDR3 sequence (DNA): TGTGCCAGCAGCCCGGGGGGCTCTGGAAACACCATATATTTT.

The chain joins TRBV5-1 to TRBJ2-4; a weak D match, TRBD1 (5 bases). CDR1 is SGHRS and CDR2 is YFSETQ in the germline V gene. The ends were cut back, 2 bases at V and 1 base at J, with 10 bases in the middle. This CDR3 region has 15 residues. The CDR3, as DNA: TGCGCCAGCAGCTTTAGGGGTTCGGCCAAAAACATTCAGTACTTC. It specifies CASSFRGSAKNIQYF.